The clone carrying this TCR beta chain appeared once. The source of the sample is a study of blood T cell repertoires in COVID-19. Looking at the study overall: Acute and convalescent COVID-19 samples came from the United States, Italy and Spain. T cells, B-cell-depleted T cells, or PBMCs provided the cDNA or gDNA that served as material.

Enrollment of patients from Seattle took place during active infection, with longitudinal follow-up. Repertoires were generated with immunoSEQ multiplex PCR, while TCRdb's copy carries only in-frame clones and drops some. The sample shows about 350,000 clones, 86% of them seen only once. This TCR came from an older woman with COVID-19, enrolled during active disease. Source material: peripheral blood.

CDR3 in amino acids: CASSQGGNGYTF. The CDR3 nucleotides are TGCGCCAGCAGCCAGGGAGGCAATGGCTACACCTTC. The rearrangement joins TRBV4-1 to TRBJ1-2; the D is unclear. CDR1 and CDR2 from the germline V gene are MGHRA and YSYEKL. This CDR3 comprises 12 residues. V was shortened by 3 bases and J by 6 bases, with 8 bases between the two germline ends.